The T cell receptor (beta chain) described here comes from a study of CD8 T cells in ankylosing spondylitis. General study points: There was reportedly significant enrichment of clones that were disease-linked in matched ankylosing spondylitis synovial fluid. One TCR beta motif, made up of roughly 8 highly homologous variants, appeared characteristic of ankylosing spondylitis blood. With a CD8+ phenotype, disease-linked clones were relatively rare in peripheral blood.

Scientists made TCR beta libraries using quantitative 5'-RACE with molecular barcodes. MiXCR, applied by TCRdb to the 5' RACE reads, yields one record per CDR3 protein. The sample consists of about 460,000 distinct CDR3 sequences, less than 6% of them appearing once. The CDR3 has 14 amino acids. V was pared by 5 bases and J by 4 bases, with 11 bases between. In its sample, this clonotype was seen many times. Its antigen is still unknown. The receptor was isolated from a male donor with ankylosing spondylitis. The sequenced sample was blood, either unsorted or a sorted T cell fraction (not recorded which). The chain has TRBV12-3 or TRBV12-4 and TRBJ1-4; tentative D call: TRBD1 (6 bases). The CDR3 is CASSPRGRNEKLFF. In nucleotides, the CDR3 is TGTGCCAGCAGTCCCCGGGGGCGTAATGAAAAACTGTTTTTT.